Below, 29 T cell receptor beta chains from the same sample are listed, as sequenced in a study of identical twins. TCRdb analysed the 5' RACE reads with MiXCR anew, one entry per CDR3 protein. The table shows about 700,000 distinct CDR3 sequences, with roughly 8% occurring only once. These data were also filed under a second study, of yellow fever vaccine responses in identical twins.

What was sequenced was PBMCs. These receptors were collected from a woman in her late teens or twenties in good health.

This clonotype has ten or more counts. The chain employs TRBV20-1 and TRBJ2-5; D call uncertain. V was cut by 6 bases and J by 5 bases, with 7 bases left in between. This CDR3 contains 10 residues. CDR1 is DFQATT and CDR2 is SNEGSKA in the germline V gene (reference sequence). In nucleotides, the CDR3 is TGCAGTGCCCTCTATGAGACCCAGTACTTC. Residues: CSALYETQYF.

The table lists this clonotype with many counts. The chain is built from TRBV28 and TRBJ2-3, with D maybe TRBD1 (5 bases). The ends were cut back, 7 bases at V and 4 bases at J, with 12 bases in the middle. There are 13 residues in the CDR3. Germline loops: CDR1 MDHEN, CDR2 SYDVKM. The CDR3 DNA reads TGTGCCAGCACGATAGGGGTTGCAGATACGCAGTATTTT. Amino acids: CASTIGVADTQYF.

In its sample, this clonotype was seen a few times. V usage is TRBV21-1 and J usage is TRBJ2-7; no check of the table's D call, TRBD1, against the DNA was made. TRBV21-1 constitutes a pseudogene. This CDR3 has 18 residues. CDR3 bases: TGTGCCAGTAATAACCGGGACAGGGTACCCCCACCGTTCGACGAGCAGTACTTC. It codes for CASNNRDRVPPPFDEQYF.

This clonotype appeared a few times. This chain links TRBV6-4 with TRBJ2-7; 9 bases align to TRBD1. Unmatched junction bases numbered 7, after V lost 4 bases and J lost 3 bases. The CDR3 runs 15 residues. CDR1 is MRHNA and CDR2 is SNTAGT in the germline V gene. In DNA, the CDR3 is TGTGCCAGCAGTGGCTCCGGGACAGGGTTCTACGAGCAGTACTTC. Its protein product is CASSGSGTGFYEQYF.

This clonotype was counted between two and nine times. The chain employs TRBV7-2 and TRBJ2-5; 12 nucleotides match TRBD2. Trimming removed 6 bases from V and 5 bases from J; junction bases left unmatched: 7. CDR3 length: 15 amino acids. Germline V CDR1 and CDR2: SGHTA, FQGNSA. The DNA of the CDR3 is TGTGCCAGCAGTGGGACTAGCGGGCGGATGGAGACCCAGTACTTC. Its protein product is CASSGTSGRMETQYF.

This chain uses TRBV27 with TRBJ1-6; the D is unclear. The CDR3 is made up of 14 amino acids. V dropped 5 bases and J dropped 5 bases, with 10 bases sitting between them. Germline V lookup: CDR1 MNHEY, CDR2 SMNVEV (reference sequence). CDR3 region: CASSLTLNNSPLHF. In DNA form, the CDR3 reads TGTGCCAGCAGTCTAACCCTAAATAATTCACCCCTCCACTTT.

The sample holds a few counts of this clonotype. The chain carries TRBV2 and TRBJ2-6; D gene unclear. Germline V lookup: CDR1 SNHLY, CDR2 FYNNEI. Trimming shortened V by 3 bases and J by 2 bases, and 14 bases separated the two germline ends. CDR3 length: 17 amino acids. For the CDR3, the DNA is TGTGCCAGCAGTGAGGTGTTAGCCATGCCTGGGGCCAACGTCCTGACTTTC. It yields the protein CASSEVLAMPGANVLTF.

This chain uses TRBV11-2 with TRBJ2-5; perhaps TRBD2 as D (6 bases). Germline V gives CDR1 SGHAT, CDR2 FQNNGV. The CDR3 runs 13 residues. Trimming left V 7 bases short and J 4 bases short, with 13 bases between. In nucleotides, the CDR3 is TGTGCCAGCAAGAAGTCGGGGGTAGAGACCCAGTACTTC. Its translation is CASKKSGVETQYF.

The chain is built from TRBV20-1 and TRBJ2-7, with TRBD1 matching over 11 bases. Trimming cost V 1 base and J 3 bases; bases outside gene matches: 8. The CDR3 is made up of 16 amino acids. Germline V CDR1 and CDR2: DFQATT, SNEGSKA (reference sequence). The CDR3 sequence is CSARGTGGLVVYEQYF. For the CDR3, the DNA is TGCAGTGCTAGAGGGACAGGGGGCTTAGTGGTCTACGAGCAGTACTTC.

In this sample, this clonotype turned up many times. The chain is built from TRBV20-1 and TRBJ2-7; 7 bases map to TRBD1. This CDR3 has 15 amino acids. Trimming took 3 bases from V and 0 from J; bases not matched to a gene: 8. Germline assignment: CDR1 DFQATT and CDR2 SNEGSKA (reference sequence). The CDR3 sequence is CSARGTALSSYEQYF. CDR3 DNA: TGCAGTGCTAGGGGGACAGCCTTGAGCTCCTACGAGCAGTACTTC.

The V call is TRBV6-1, the J call TRBJ2-7, with TRBD1 matching over 9 bases. The trim removed 4 bases at V and 3 bases at J, leaving 1 base unmatched. Germline V gene lookup returns CDR1 MNHNS and CDR2 SASEGT. The CDR3 runs 13 residues. CDR3 amino acids: CASSGDRDYEQYF. CDR3 sequence (DNA): TGTGCCAGCAGTGGGGACAGGGACTACGAGCAGTACTTC.

The chain recombines TRBV5-5 with TRBJ2-3; maybe TRBD1 (6 bases). This CDR3 has 16 amino acids. The V end was cut by 0 bases, the J end by 4 bases, with 15 bases between. Germline V gene sequence: CDR1 SGHKS, CDR2 YYEKEE (reference sequence). The CDR3 protein is CASSLAGERLPDTQYF. CDR3 nucleotides: TGTGCCAGCAGCTTGGCAGGGGAGAGGCTCCCAGATACGCAGTATTTT.

The chain joins TRBV20-1 to TRBJ2-5, with 10 bases identical to TRBD1. V dropped 3 bases and J dropped 5; count of bases not matched to a gene: 3. The CDR3 is 13 residues long. Germline V gives CDR1 DFQATT, CDR2 SNEGSKA (reference sequence). The CDR3 nucleotides read TGCAGTGCTAGTCCGGGACAGGGGGAGACCCAGTACTTC. It translates to CSASPGQGETQYF.

The gene calls are TRBV27 and TRBJ1-6; 7 nucleotides match TRBD1. Germline V CDR1 and CDR2: MNHEY, SMNVEV (reference sequence). There are 14 residues in the CDR3. The V and J ends lost 4 bases and 10 bases, in that order; junction bases with no gene match: 7. DNA for the CDR3: TGTGCCAGCAGTTCGACAGGGTTAAGGTCACCCCTCCACTTT. It yields the protein CASSSTGLRSPLHF.

This clonotype has at least ten counts. The rearrangement joins TRBV29-1 to TRBJ1-1; D remains ambiguous. The germline V gene has CDR1 SQVTM and CDR2 ANQGSEA. V lost 4 bases, J lost 4 bases, and 13 bases lay in between. The CDR3 is made up of 13 amino acids. The CDR3 sequence is CSVGPLSGTEAFF. The CDR3 region has the DNA TGCAGCGTTGGCCCCCTCTCGGGCACTGAAGCTTTCTTT.

This clonotype showed up many times. The chain combines TRBV7-9 with TRBJ2-7; tentatively, D is TRBD2 (6 bases). The germline CDR1 and CDR2 sequences are SEHNR and FQNEAQ (reference sequence). V shed 5 bases and J shed 3 bases, with 8 bases lying between them. This CDR3 contains 12 residues. This chain's CDR3 is CASSHGSYEQYF. CDR3 DNA sequence: TGTGCCAGCAGCCACGGGAGCTACGAGCAGTACTTC.

This clonotype was seen many times. This sequence joins TRBV20-1 and TRBJ2-1, with TRBD2 as a possible D gene (5 bases). Per the germline V gene, CDR1 is DFQATT and CDR2 is SNEGSKA (reference sequence). Between the trimmed V and J ends, which lost 4 bases and 5 bases, there was a span of 9 bases. There are 12 residues in the CDR3. The CDR3 region has the DNA TGCAGTGCTATCCGGCGGGACAATGAGCAGTTCTTC. Amino acid sequence: CSAIRRDNEQFF.

This clonotype was seen only a few times. V usage is TRBV7-9 and J usage is TRBJ2-7, with a possible D match to TRBD1 (5 bases). V was clipped by 2 bases and J by 2 bases, with 10 bases between them. The CDR3 has 14 residues. The germline gives CDR1 SEHNR, CDR2 FQNEAQ (reference sequence). CDR3 residues: CASSLSDRPYEQYF. Here the CDR3 DNA reads TGTGCCAGCAGCTTATCAGACAGACCCTACGAGCAGTACTTC.

This clonotype was detected a few times. The rearrangement uses TRBV15 and TRBJ2-1; possibly TRBD2 for D (5 bases). CDR3 size: 18 residues. Germline CDR1 LNHNV, CDR2 YYDKDF (reference sequence). V lost 0 bases, J lost 2 bases, and 17 bases lay in between. This chain's CDR3 is CATSRERDRARPYNEQFF. The CDR3 DNA follows: TGTGCCACCAGCAGAGAGAGGGATCGGGCCAGGCCCTACAATGAGCAGTTCTTC.

The V gene is TRBV4-3, the J gene TRBJ2-1; TRBD2 agrees at 9 bases. The CDR3 extends over 18 amino acids. Per the germline V gene, CDR1 is LGHNA and CDR2 is YSLEER. V lost 0 bases and J lost 8; bases outside the gene matches: 14. This CDR3 is CASSQESALAGGRYEQFF. CDR3 DNA sequence: TGCGCCAGCAGCCAAGAGAGTGCCTTGGCGGGAGGGAGGTATGAGCAGTTCTTC.

This rearrangement joins TRBV29-1 to TRBJ2-5; D is perhaps TRBD2 (6 bases). V was cut by 7 bases and J by 4 bases, with 16 bases left in between. This CDR3 contains 13 residues. The germline CDR1 and CDR2 sequences are SQVTM and ANQGSEA. The CDR3 sequence is CSASIGGIETQYF. Here the CDR3 DNA reads TGCAGCGCGTCGATTGGAGGGATAGAGACCCAGTACTTC.

This clonotype was detected only a few times. The gene calls are TRBV3-1 and TRBJ1-2; no clear D gene. Trimming stripped 0 bases from V and 3 bases from J, with 11 bases between. There are 15 residues in the CDR3. CDR1 and CDR2 from the germline V gene are LGHDT and YNNKEL (reference sequence). Here the CDR3 reads CASSQDYAWDYGYTF. The CDR3 DNA follows: TGTGCCAGCAGCCAAGATTATGCCTGGGACTATGGCTACACCTTC. The full variable domain, in which reference TRBV3-1 and TRBJ1-2 provide the parts outside the CDR3, is DTAVSQTPKYLVTQMGNDKSIKCEQNLGHDTMYWYKQDSKKFLKIMFSYNNKELIINETVPNRFSPKSPDKAHLNLHINSLELGDSAVYFCASSQDYAWDYGYTFGSGTRLTVV.

The chain links TRBV6-2 or TRBV6-3 to TRBJ2-1; D might be TRBD2 (5 bases). Per the germline V gene, CDR1 is MNHEY and CDR2 is SVGEGT. Trimming removed 5 bases from V and 0 bases from J, with 20 bases in between. The CDR3 length is 18 residues. The CDR3 region is CASSQTSSGISSYNEQFF. Written as DNA, the CDR3 is TGTGCCAGCAGTCAAACCTCCTCCGGGATCAGCTCCTACAATGAGCAGTTCTTC.

This clonotype was detected a few times. The chain couples TRBV6-2 or TRBV6-3 to TRBJ2-7; D gene unclear. The CDR3 loop spans 16 amino acids. Trimming cost V 0 bases and J 2 bases, with 14 bases left between them. Looked up from germline, CDR1 is MNHEY and CDR2 is SVGEGT. The CDR3 coding sequence is TGTGCCAGCAGTTACTCTCCAGACTTATTAACCTACGAGCAGTACTTC. Its protein product is CASSYSPDLLTYEQYF.

The chain recombines TRBV20-1 with TRBJ2-6, with a tentative D call TRBD2 (6 bases). The germline CDR1 and CDR2 sequences are DFQATT and SNEGSKA (reference sequence). The CDR3 loop spans 16 amino acids. V shed 0 bases and J shed 0 bases, with 9 bases lying between them. CDR3 sequence: CSARDQEGSGANVLTF. The CDR3 DNA reads as TGCAGTGCTAGAGATCAGGAGGGCTCTGGGGCCAACGTCCTGACTTTC.

J is TRBJ2-1 and V is TRBV20-1, with D perhaps TRBD2 (6 bases). This CDR3 is 14 amino acids long. V shed 6 bases and J shed 5 bases, with 17 bases lying between them. Germline values: CDR1 DFQATT, CDR2 SNEGSKA (reference sequence). Here the CDR3 reads CSAAGGKPHNEQFF. For the CDR3, the DNA is TGCAGTGCGGCGGGCGGGAAACCCCACAATGAGCAGTTCTTC.

This clonotype turned up a few times. V is TRBV20-1 and J is TRBJ2-3; maybe TRBD2 (6 bases). The V end lost 5 bases, the J end lost 9 bases, and 18 bases lay between the germline ends. The CDR3 length is 13 residues. In germline, CDR1 is DFQATT, CDR2 SNEGSKA (reference sequence). The CDR3 region has the DNA TGCAGTGCTGAACCCAACCGGGGGTGGACGCAGTATTTT. It translates to CSAEPNRGWTQYF.

This chain links TRBV6-1 with TRBJ2-7; 8 nucleotides line up with TRBD2. J gave up 5 bases and V 7 bases, and 10 bases lay outside the gene matches. The CDR3 covers 14 residues. Germline assignment: CDR1 MNHNS and CDR2 SASEGT. The chain's CDR3 is CASTLTTGGNEQYF. CDR3 coding DNA: TGTGCCAGCACATTAACTACGGGGGGGAACGAGCAGTACTTC.

The chain carries TRBV25-1 and TRBJ2-1, with TRBD1 matching 9 bases. The CDR3 is 14 amino acids. Germline V gene lookup returns CDR1 MGHDK and CDR2 SYGVNS. Losses at the gene ends were 5 bases for V and 10 bases for J; bases not matched to a gene: 9. Here the CDR3 DNA reads TGTGCCAGCAGTACCTACGGACAGGGGAGGGAGCAGTTCTTC. This gives the protein CASSTYGQGREQFF.